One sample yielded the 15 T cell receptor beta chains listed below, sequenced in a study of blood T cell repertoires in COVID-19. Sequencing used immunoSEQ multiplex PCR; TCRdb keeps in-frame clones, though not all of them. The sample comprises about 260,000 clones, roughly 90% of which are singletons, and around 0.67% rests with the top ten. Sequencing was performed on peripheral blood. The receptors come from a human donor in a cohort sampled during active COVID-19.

Written as DNA, the CDR3 is TGTGCCAGCTCAGACAGGGGTACGAACACCGGGGAGCTGTTTTTT. It yields the protein CASSDRGTNTGELFF. The chain carries TRBV18 and TRBJ2-2; 8 bases are shared with TRBD1. This CDR3 has 15 amino acids. Germline V gene sequence: CDR1 KGHSH, CDR2 LQKENI. Trimming cost V 5 bases and J 0 bases; bases outside gene matches: 2.

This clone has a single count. The CDR3 spells CASRGQGDTEAFF. The CDR3 nucleotides read TGTGCCAGCAGGGGACAGGGGGACACTGAAGCTTTCTTT. The V and J genes are TRBV7-3 and TRBJ1-1; 11 positions match TRBD1. The CDR3 length is 13 residues. Trimming at V came to 6 bases and at J to 3 bases, leaving 0 bases not matched to a gene. CDR1 and CDR2 (germline): SGHTA, FQGTGA.

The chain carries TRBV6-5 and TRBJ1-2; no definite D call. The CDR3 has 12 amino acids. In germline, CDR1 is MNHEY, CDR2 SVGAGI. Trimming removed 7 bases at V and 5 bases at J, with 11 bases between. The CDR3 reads CASITEAYGYTF. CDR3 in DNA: TGTGCCAGCATTACGGAGGCTTATGGCTACACCTTC.

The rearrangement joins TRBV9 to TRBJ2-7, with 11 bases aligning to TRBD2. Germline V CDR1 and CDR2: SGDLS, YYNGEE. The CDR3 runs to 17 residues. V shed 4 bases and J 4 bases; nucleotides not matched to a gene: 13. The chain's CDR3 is CASSPWSGLAGRYEQYF. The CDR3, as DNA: TGTGCCAGCAGCCCCTGGAGCGGACTAGCGGGCAGGTACGAGCAGTACTTC. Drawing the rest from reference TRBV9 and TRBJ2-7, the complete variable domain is DSGVTQTPKHLITATGQRVTLRCSPRSGDLSVYWYQQSLDQGLQFLIQYYNGEERAKGNILERFSAQQFPDLHSELNLSSLELGDSALYFCASSPWSGLAGRYEQYFGPGTRLTVT.

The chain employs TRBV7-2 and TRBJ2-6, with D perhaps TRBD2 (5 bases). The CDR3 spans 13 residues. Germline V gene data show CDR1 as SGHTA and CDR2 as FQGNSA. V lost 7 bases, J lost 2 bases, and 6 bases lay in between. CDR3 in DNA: TGTGCCAGCATGAGGGCTGGGGCCAACGTCCTGACTTTC. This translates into CASMRAGANVLTF.

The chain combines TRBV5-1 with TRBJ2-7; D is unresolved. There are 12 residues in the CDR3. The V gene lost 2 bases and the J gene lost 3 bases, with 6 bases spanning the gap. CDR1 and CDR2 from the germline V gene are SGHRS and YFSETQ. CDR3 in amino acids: CASSFDNYEQYF. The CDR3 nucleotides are TGCGCCAGCAGCTTCGACAACTACGAGCAGTACTTC.

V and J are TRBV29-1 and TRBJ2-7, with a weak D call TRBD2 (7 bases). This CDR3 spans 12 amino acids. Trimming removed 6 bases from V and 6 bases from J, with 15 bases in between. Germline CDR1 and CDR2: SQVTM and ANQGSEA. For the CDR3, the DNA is TGCAGCGTCAATCAAGGGGGGGGCGAGCAGTACTTC. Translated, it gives CSVNQGGGEQYF.

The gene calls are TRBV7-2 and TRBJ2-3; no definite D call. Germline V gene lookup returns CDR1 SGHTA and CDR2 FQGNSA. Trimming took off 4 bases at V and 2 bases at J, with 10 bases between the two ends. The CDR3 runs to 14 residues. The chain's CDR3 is CASSSTSSTDTQYF. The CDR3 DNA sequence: TGTGCCAGCAGCTCGACATCTTCCACAGATACGCAGTATTTT.

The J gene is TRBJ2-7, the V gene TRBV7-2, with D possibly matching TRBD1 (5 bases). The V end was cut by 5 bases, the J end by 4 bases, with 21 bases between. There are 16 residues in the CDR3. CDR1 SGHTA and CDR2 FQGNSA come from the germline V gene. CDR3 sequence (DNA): TGTGCCAGCAGCCAGCAGGGTGGAGCTCCCGTTTACGAGCAGTACTTC. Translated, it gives CASSQQGGAPVYEQYF.

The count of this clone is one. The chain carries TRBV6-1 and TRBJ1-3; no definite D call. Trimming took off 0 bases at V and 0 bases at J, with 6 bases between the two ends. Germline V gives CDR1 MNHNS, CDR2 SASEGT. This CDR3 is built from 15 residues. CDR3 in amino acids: CASSEAVSSGNTIYF. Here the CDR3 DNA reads TGTGCCAGCAGTGAAGCAGTGAGCTCTGGAAACACCATATATTTT.

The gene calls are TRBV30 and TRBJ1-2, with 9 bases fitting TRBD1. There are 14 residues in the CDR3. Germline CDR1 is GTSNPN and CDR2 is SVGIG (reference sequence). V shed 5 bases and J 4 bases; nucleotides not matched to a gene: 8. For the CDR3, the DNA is TGTGCCTGGGGACGGGACAGGGACGTCTATGGCTACACCTTC. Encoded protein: CAWGRDRDVYGYTF.

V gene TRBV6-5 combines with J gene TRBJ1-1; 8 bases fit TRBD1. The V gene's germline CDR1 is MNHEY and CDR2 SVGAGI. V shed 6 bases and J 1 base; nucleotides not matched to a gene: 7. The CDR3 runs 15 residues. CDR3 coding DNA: TGTGCCAGCAGCTGGACAGGGTCGGGGAACACTGAAGCTTTCTTT. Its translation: CASSWTGSGNTEAFF.

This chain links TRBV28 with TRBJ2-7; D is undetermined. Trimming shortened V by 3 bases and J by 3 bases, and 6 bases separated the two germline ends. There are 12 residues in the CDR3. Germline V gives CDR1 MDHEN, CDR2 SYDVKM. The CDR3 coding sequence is TGTGCCAGCAGTTTCGGTCACTACGAGCAGTACTTC. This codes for CASSFGHYEQYF.

CDR3 in amino acids: CASSLASGGATQYF. CDR3 DNA sequence: TGTGCCAGCAGCTTAGCTAGCGGGGGGGCTACCCAGTACTTC. This sequence joins TRBV7-8 and TRBJ2-5, with 11 positions matching TRBD2. Looked up from germline, CDR1 is SGHVS and CDR2 is FQNEAQ. The junction had 2 bases not matched to a gene; V was cut back by 0 bases and J by 8 bases. The CDR3 sequence is 14 residues long.

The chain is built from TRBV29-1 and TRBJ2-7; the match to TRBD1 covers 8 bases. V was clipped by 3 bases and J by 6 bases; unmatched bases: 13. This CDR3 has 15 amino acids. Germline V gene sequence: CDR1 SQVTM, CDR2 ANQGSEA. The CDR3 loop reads CSVEERTGPSGEQYF. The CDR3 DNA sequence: TGCAGCGTTGAGGAAAGGACAGGGCCCAGTGGCGAGCAGTACTTC.